This TCR beta chain is from a study of T cell responses to AZD1222 COVID-19 vaccine. Findings of the study overall: Clonal diversity was possibly underestimated, and the donors were mostly white British, with more females. Reportedly, nearly half the spike-specific TCRs target unmutated variant regions.

Turning to this clone: The antigen remains unidentified.

Libraries were prepared by immunoSEQ multiplex PCR; TCRdb keeps only in-frame clonotypes and omits some of them. In the table there are approximately 100,000 clones, around 87% of which are singletons. The CDR3 has 14 residues. Germline V CDR1 and CDR2: MNHNS, SASEGT. The V and J ends lost 3 bases and 8 bases, in that order; junction bases with no gene match: 6. The chain carries TRBV6-1 and TRBJ1-4; TRBD1 matches at 7 bases. This TCR was recovered from an adult who received the AZD1222 COVID-19 vaccine. The material was peripheral blood, obtained 28 days after the second AZD1222 dose. This CDR3 reads CASSDRQGREKLFF. The CDR3 region has the DNA TGTGCCAGCAGTGATAGACAGGGACGGGAAAAACTGTTTTTT.